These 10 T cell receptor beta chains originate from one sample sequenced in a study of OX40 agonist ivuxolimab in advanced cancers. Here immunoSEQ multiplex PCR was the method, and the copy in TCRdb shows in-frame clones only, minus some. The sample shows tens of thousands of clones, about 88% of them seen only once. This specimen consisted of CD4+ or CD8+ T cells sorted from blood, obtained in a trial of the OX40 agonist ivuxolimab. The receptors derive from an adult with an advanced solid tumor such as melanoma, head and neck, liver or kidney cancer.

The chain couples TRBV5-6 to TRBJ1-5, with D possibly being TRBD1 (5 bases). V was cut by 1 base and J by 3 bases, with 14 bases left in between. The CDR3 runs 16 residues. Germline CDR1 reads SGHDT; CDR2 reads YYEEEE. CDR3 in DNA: TGTGCCAGCAGCTTGTTAGGGGAAGGGGACAATCAGCCCCAGCATTTT. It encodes CASSLLGEGDNQPQHF. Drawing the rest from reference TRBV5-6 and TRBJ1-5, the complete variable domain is DAGVTQSPTHLIKTRGQQVTLRCSPKSGHDTVSWYQQALGQGPQFIFQYYEEEERQRGNFPDRFSGHQFPNYSSELNVNALLLGDSALYLCASSLLGEGDNQPQHFGDGTRLSIL.

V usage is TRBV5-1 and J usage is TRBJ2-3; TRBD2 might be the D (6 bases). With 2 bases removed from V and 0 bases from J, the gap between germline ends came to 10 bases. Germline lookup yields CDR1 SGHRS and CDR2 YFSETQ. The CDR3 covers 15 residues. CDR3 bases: TGCGCCAGCAGCTTAGGGCGGGGCAGCACAGATACGCAGTATTTT. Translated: CASSLGRGSTDTQYF.

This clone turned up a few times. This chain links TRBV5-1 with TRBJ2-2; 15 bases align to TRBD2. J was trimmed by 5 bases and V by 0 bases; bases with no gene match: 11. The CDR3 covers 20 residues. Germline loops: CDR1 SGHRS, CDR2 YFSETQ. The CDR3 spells CASSLGIPGLAGGRTGELFF. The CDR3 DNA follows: TGCGCCAGCAGCTTGGGGATTCCGGGACTAGCGGGAGGAAGGACCGGGGAGCTGTTTTTT.

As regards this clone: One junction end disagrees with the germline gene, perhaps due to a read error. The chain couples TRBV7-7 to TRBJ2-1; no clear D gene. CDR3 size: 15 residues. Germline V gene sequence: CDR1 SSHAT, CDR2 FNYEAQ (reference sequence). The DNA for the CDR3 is TGTGCTAGCAGCCCACGTTACAGTCAGTACAATGAGCAGTTCTTC. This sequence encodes CASSPRYSQYNEQFF.

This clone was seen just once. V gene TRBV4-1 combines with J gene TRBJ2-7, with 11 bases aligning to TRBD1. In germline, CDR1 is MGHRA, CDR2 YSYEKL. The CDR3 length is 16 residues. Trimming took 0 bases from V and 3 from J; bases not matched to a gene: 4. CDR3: CASSQDRTGGVYEQYF. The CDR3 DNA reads TGCGCCAGCAGCCAAGATCGGACAGGGGGCGTCTACGAGCAGTACTTC.

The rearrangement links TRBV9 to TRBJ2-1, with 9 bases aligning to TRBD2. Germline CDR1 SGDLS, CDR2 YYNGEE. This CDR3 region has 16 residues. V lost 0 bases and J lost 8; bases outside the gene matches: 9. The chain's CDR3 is CASSVAPGGRAHEQFF. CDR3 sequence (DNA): TGTGCCAGCAGCGTAGCTCCGGGCGGGAGGGCCCATGAGCAGTTCTTC.

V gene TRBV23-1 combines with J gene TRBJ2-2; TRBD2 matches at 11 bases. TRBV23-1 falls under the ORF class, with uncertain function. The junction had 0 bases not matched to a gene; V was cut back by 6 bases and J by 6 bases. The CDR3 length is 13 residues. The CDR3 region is CASRLAGAGELFF. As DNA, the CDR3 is TGCGCCAGCAGACTAGCGGGAGCCGGGGAGCTGTTTTTT.

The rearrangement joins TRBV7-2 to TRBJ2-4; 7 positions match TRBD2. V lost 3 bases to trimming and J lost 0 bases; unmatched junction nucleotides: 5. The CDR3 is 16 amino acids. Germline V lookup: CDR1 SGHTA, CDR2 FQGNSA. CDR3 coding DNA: TGTGCCAGCAGCTTCTCGGCTAGCGGAGCCAAAAACATTCAGTACTTC. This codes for CASSFSASGAKNIQYF.

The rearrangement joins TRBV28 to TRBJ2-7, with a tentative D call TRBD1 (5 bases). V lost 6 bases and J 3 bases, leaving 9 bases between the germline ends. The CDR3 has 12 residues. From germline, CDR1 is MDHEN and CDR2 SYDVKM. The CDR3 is CASRITGYEQYF. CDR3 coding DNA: TGTGCCAGCAGAATTACAGGCTACGAGCAGTACTTC. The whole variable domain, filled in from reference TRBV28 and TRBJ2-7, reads DVKVTQSSRYLVKRTGEKVFLECVQDMDHENMFWYRQDPGLGLRLIYFSYDVKMKEKGDIPEGYSVSREKKERFSLILESASTNQTSMYLCASRITGYEQYFGPGTRLTVT.

The CDR3 is CASSDRDRGGTEAFF. In DNA form, the CDR3 reads TGCGCCAGCAGTGACCGGGACAGGGGAGGGACTGAAGCTTTCTTT. V is TRBV10-2 and J is TRBJ1-1; 10 positions agree with TRBD1. The CDR3 loop spans 15 amino acids. Looked up from germline, CDR1 is WSHSY and CDR2 is SAAADI. The V segment lost 3 bases and the J segment 5 bases; nucleotides outside the gene matches: 6.